Detailed here is one T cell receptor (beta chain). Its antigen is not identified. The ends were cut back, 0 bases at V and 5 bases at J, with 18 bases in the middle. The length of the CDR3 is 17 residues. CDR1 is LNHNV and CDR2 is YYDKDF in the germline V gene (reference sequence). The sample is drawn from a study of CD8+ T cells in alopecia areata. Points from the study as a whole: Scalp clonality, along with expanded CD8+ clones among the top 100, was significantly decreased by tofacitinib.

Following RNA extraction, reverse transcription yielded cDNA that acted as the sequencing template. The data were produced by immunoSEQ multiplex PCR, yet TCRdb's version contains in-frame clones alone and is incomplete. The sample has under 200,000 clones; roughly two thirds are singletons. Treatment defined: oral pan-JAK inhibitor, 5-10 mg twice daily. The chain recombines TRBV15 with TRBJ2-3, with D possibly matching TRBD2 (5 bases). The clonotype originates from a human donor with alopecia areata. Sequencing was performed on CD4+ T cells sorted from blood, taken at week 4, from a patient treated with tofacitinib. The CDR3 DNA reads TGTGCCACCAGCAGAGATCATGGGCTAGCACCCAAAGATACGCAGTATTTT. Translating it yields CATSRDHGLAPKDTQYF. Complete variable domain (other parts from reference TRBV15 and TRBJ2-3): DAMVIQNPRYQVTQFGKPVTLSCSQTLNHNVMYWYQQKSSQAPKLLFHYYDKDFNNEADTPDNFQSRRPNTSFCFLDIRSPGLGDTAMYLCATSRDHGLAPKDTQYFGPGTRLTVL.